These 23 T cell receptor beta chains came from one sample sequenced in a study of T cell changes during pregnancy in multiple sclerosis. Profiling relied on immunoSEQ multiplex PCR, and the TCRdb table lists in-frame clones only, not all of them. The table records around 30,000 clones, about 92% of them present only once. Here the sequenced sample was CD4+ T cells from peripheral blood mononuclear cells, taken in the second trimester of pregnancy. These receptors were collected from a female donor with multiple sclerosis, enrolled in a pregnancy study.

This clone occurred a few times. The CDR3 nucleotides read TGTGCCAGCTCACCACGGGGCAGGACGGCAGATACGCAGTATTTT. Residues: CASSPRGRTADTQYF. The chain employs TRBV18 and TRBJ2-3, with a tentative D call TRBD1 (5 bases). This CDR3 region has 15 residues. The V gene lost 1 base and the J gene lost 4 bases, with 12 bases spanning the gap. The germline gives CDR1 KGHSH, CDR2 LQKENI.

The chain carries TRBV5-1 and TRBJ2-3; possibly TRBD1 for D (6 bases). This CDR3 spans 14 amino acids. Trimming removed 2 bases at V and 1 base at J, with 8 bases between. The germline CDR1 and CDR2 sequences are SGHRS and YFSETQ. Here the CDR3 DNA reads TGCGCCAGCAGCTTCCACAGGGGCACAGATACGCAGTATTTT. Translated, it gives CASSFHRGTDTQYF.

This clone was detected only a few times. V usage is TRBV7-9 and J usage is TRBJ2-7; perhaps TRBD2 as D (6 bases). This CDR3 is built from 14 residues. Trimming removed 2 bases from V and 2 bases from J, with 10 bases in between. Germline CDR1 is SEHNR and CDR2 is FQNEAQ (reference sequence). CDR3 coding DNA: TGTGCCAGCAGCTTATTCGGGGAGGCCTACGAGCAGTACTTC. Translating gives CASSLFGEAYEQYF.

This chain connects TRBV5-1 to TRBJ2-7; 8 nucleotides align to TRBD2. From germline, CDR1 is SGHRS and CDR2 YFSETQ. Losses at the gene ends were 4 bases for V and 2 bases for J; bases not matched to a gene: 8. The CDR3 totals 15 residues. CDR3 residues: CASSTSGRGTYEQYF. For the CDR3, the DNA is TGCGCCAGCAGCACCAGCGGGAGAGGGACCTACGAGCAGTACTTC.

The chain has TRBV19 and TRBJ1-5; D call uncertain. V was shortened by 0 bases and J by 1 base, with 7 bases between the two germline ends. CDR3 length equals 15 residues. Germline V lookup: CDR1 LNHDA, CDR2 SQIVND (reference sequence). The CDR3 bases are TGTGCCAGTAGTATAGACAGGATGAGCAATCAGCCCCAGCATTTT. Translation gives CASSIDRMSNQPQHF.

The CDR3 sequence is CASSYSRQALGEQYF. The CDR3 region has the DNA TGTGCCAGCAGTTACTCGAGACAGGCGTTGGGCGAGCAGTACTTC. The genes are TRBV6-6 and TRBJ2-7; tentatively, D is TRBD1 (6 bases). Between the trimmed V and J ends, which lost 0 bases and 6 bases, there was a span of 15 bases. Germline lookup yields CDR1 MNHNY and CDR2 SVGAGI (reference sequence). The length of the CDR3 is 15 residues.

V and J are TRBV11-1 and TRBJ1-1, with D maybe TRBD1 (6 bases). The CDR3 runs 13 residues. Germline lookup yields CDR1 SGHAT and CDR2 FQDESV (reference sequence). V lost 4 bases and J lost 3, with 9 bases in between. This CDR3 is CASSSTGYTEAFF. DNA of the CDR3: TGTGCCAGCAGCTCAACAGGGTACACTGAAGCTTTCTTT.

The chain is built from TRBV14 and TRBJ2-7, with 10 bases identical to TRBD1. J lost 3 bases, V lost 4 bases, and 6 bases had no gene match. There are 15 residues in the CDR3. Germline V gene data show CDR1 as SGHDN and CDR2 as FVKESK. CDR3 bases: TGTGCCAGCAGCCCAGCGGGACAGGGGTACTACGAGCAGTACTTC. Protein product: CASSPAGQGYYEQYF.

This clone appeared a single time. At one of its ends the junction is not consistent with the germline gene, which may arise from a read error. The J gene is TRBJ2-7, the V gene TRBV20-1, with D maybe TRBD1 (6 bases). This CDR3 is 8 amino acids long. Germline assignment: CDR1 DFQATT and CDR2 SNEGSKA (reference sequence). The CDR3 loop is CSAPGTLF. The CDR3 bases are TGCAGTGCCCCGGGGACACTCTTC.

J is TRBJ2-7 and V is TRBV10-2; 13 bases are shared with TRBD2. Germline V gene sequence: CDR1 WSHSY, CDR2 SAAADI. CDR3 length: 17 residues. Trimming took 4 bases from V and 2 from J; bases not matched to a gene: 8. The CDR3 spells CASSVLAGGYYAYEQYF. In DNA, the CDR3 is TGCGCCAGCAGTGTACTAGCGGGAGGGTACTACGCCTACGAGCAGTACTTC.

The V and J genes are TRBV5-8 and TRBJ2-1; D remains ambiguous. The CDR3 extends over 13 amino acids. V lost 0 bases and J lost 8, with 9 bases in between. The germline V gene encodes CDR1 SGHTS and CDR2 YDEGEE. The CDR3 DNA reads as TGTGCCAGCAGCTTGGAAGTGCGATATGAGCAGTTCTTC. Amino acid sequence: CASSLEVRYEQFF.

J is TRBJ2-1 and V is TRBV28, with D perhaps TRBD2 (6 bases). V was trimmed by 4 bases and J by 7 bases, leaving 11 bases between them. Germline assignment: CDR1 MDHEN and CDR2 SYDVKM. This CDR3 comprises 13 residues. The CDR3 reads CASSSGDWNEQFF. The CDR3 nucleotides are TGTGCCAGCAGTTCGGGGGACTGGAATGAGCAGTTCTTC.

Only one count was recorded for this clone. In DNA form, the CDR3 reads TGTGCCAGCAGCTTAGGGAGGAACACTGAAGCTTTCTTT. Protein product: CASSLGRNTEAFF. This chain joins TRBV11-3 and TRBJ1-1; no clear D. Trimming cost V 1 base and J 1 base, with 4 bases left between them. Looked up from germline, CDR1 is SGHNT and CDR2 is YENEEA. This CDR3 is 13 amino acids long.

This chain connects TRBV10-3 to TRBJ1-2, with a tentative D call TRBD1 (6 bases). The CDR3 is 13 residues long. Trimming removed 4 bases from V and 4 bases from J, with 10 bases in between. The V gene's germline CDR1 is ENHRY and CDR2 SYGVKD. The chain's CDR3 is CAISGDKGYGYTF. CDR3 DNA sequence: TGTGCCATCAGTGGGGACAAGGGCTATGGCTACACCTTC.

The rearrangement joins TRBV28 to TRBJ1-1, with a possible D match to TRBD1 (5 bases). Germline lookup yields CDR1 MDHEN and CDR2 SYDVKM. V lost 3 bases and J lost 4, with 9 bases in between. The CDR3 is 13 residues long. The CDR3 sequence is CASSLARATEAFF. DNA of the CDR3: TGTGCCAGCAGTTTGGCCAGGGCCACTGAAGCTTTCTTT.

The chain links TRBV19 to TRBJ1-2; a weak D match, TRBD1 (6 bases). CDR3 length: 15 residues. CDR1 LNHDA and CDR2 SQIVND come from the germline V gene (reference sequence). The V end was cut by 6 bases, the J end by 2 bases, with 16 bases between. CDR3 region: CASSPSRDNNYGYTF. CDR3 bases: TGTGCCAGTAGCCCCTCCCGGGACAACAACTATGGCTACACCTTC.

The rearrangement joins TRBV18 to TRBJ2-7, with a possible D match to TRBD2 (7 bases). Germline V CDR1 and CDR2: KGHSH, LQKENI. The CDR3 loop spans 17 amino acids. Between the trimmed V and J ends, which lost 2 bases and 7 bases, there was a span of 24 bases. The CDR3, as DNA: TGTGCCAGCTCACCAATGGGCGGGGGCAGGACAGAAGGTGAGCAGTACTTC. Translation: CASSPMGGGRTEGEQYF.

J is TRBJ2-1 and V is TRBV29-1; D perhaps matches TRBD1 (6 bases). V gave up 7 bases and J gave up 5 bases, with 18 bases separating them. Germline values: CDR1 SQVTM, CDR2 ANQGSEA. The CDR3 sequence is 14 residues long. This CDR3 is CSAERDTSNNEQFF. The CDR3 DNA reads TGCAGCGCCGAAAGGGACACTTCGAACAATGAGCAGTTCTTC.

The V call is TRBV12-5, the J call TRBJ2-7; 14 positions agree with TRBD2. CDR1 LGHNT and CDR2 FRNRAP come from the germline V gene. CDR3 size: 16 residues. The ends lost 3 bases at V and 6 bases at J; junction bases unmatched: 7. CDR3 sequence: CASGFPGTSGSGEQYF. The DNA for the CDR3 is TGTGCTAGTGGTTTCCCCGGGACTAGCGGGAGTGGCGAGCAGTACTTC.

This chain uses TRBV5-4 with TRBJ1-1, with 7 bases aligning to TRBD1. This CDR3 contains 13 residues. Germline values: CDR1 SGHNT, CDR2 YYREEE (reference sequence). Trimming removed 4 bases from V and 4 bases from J; junction bases left unmatched: 4. Written as DNA, the CDR3 is TGTGCCAGCAGCCGACAGGGTGGCACTGAAGCTTTCTTT. Its protein product is CASSRQGGTEAFF.

This chain joins TRBV7-9 and TRBJ1-3, with 7 bases identical to TRBD1. This CDR3 has 16 amino acids. Germline V gene lookup returns CDR1 SEHNR and CDR2 FQNEAQ (reference sequence). Trimming took 4 bases from V and 0 from J; bases not matched to a gene: 6. The CDR3 here is CASSSWTGDSGNTIYF. As DNA, the CDR3 is TGTGCCAGCAGCTCGTGGACAGGCGACTCTGGAAACACCATATATTTT. Drawing the rest from reference TRBV7-9 and TRBJ1-3, the complete variable domain is DTGVSQNPRHKITKRGQNVTFRCDPISEHNRLYWYRQTLGQGPEFLTYFQNEAQLEKSRLLSDRFSAERPKGSFSTLEIQRTEQGDSAMYLCASSSWTGDSGNTIYFGEGSWLTVV.

The chain joins TRBV11-2 to TRBJ2-1; maybe TRBD1 (5 bases). The germline gives CDR1 SGHAT, CDR2 FQNNGV. The CDR3 has 15 amino acids. With 4 bases removed from V and 8 bases from J, the gap between germline ends came to 18 bases. CDR3 sequence reads: CASSSKGARVDEQFF. The CDR3 nucleotides are TGTGCCAGCAGCTCTAAAGGTGCCAGGGTGGATGAGCAGTTCTTC.

The V call is TRBV6-1, the J call TRBJ2-3; 9 bases fit TRBD2. Germline CDR1 MNHNS, CDR2 SASEGT. This CDR3 has 15 amino acids. The J segment lost 1 base and the V segment lost 5 bases, leaving 4 bases of the junction unmatched. In DNA form, the CDR3 reads TGTGCCAGCAGTCTAGCGGGATCTCGCACAGATACGCAGTATTTT. Protein product: CASSLAGSRTDTQYF.